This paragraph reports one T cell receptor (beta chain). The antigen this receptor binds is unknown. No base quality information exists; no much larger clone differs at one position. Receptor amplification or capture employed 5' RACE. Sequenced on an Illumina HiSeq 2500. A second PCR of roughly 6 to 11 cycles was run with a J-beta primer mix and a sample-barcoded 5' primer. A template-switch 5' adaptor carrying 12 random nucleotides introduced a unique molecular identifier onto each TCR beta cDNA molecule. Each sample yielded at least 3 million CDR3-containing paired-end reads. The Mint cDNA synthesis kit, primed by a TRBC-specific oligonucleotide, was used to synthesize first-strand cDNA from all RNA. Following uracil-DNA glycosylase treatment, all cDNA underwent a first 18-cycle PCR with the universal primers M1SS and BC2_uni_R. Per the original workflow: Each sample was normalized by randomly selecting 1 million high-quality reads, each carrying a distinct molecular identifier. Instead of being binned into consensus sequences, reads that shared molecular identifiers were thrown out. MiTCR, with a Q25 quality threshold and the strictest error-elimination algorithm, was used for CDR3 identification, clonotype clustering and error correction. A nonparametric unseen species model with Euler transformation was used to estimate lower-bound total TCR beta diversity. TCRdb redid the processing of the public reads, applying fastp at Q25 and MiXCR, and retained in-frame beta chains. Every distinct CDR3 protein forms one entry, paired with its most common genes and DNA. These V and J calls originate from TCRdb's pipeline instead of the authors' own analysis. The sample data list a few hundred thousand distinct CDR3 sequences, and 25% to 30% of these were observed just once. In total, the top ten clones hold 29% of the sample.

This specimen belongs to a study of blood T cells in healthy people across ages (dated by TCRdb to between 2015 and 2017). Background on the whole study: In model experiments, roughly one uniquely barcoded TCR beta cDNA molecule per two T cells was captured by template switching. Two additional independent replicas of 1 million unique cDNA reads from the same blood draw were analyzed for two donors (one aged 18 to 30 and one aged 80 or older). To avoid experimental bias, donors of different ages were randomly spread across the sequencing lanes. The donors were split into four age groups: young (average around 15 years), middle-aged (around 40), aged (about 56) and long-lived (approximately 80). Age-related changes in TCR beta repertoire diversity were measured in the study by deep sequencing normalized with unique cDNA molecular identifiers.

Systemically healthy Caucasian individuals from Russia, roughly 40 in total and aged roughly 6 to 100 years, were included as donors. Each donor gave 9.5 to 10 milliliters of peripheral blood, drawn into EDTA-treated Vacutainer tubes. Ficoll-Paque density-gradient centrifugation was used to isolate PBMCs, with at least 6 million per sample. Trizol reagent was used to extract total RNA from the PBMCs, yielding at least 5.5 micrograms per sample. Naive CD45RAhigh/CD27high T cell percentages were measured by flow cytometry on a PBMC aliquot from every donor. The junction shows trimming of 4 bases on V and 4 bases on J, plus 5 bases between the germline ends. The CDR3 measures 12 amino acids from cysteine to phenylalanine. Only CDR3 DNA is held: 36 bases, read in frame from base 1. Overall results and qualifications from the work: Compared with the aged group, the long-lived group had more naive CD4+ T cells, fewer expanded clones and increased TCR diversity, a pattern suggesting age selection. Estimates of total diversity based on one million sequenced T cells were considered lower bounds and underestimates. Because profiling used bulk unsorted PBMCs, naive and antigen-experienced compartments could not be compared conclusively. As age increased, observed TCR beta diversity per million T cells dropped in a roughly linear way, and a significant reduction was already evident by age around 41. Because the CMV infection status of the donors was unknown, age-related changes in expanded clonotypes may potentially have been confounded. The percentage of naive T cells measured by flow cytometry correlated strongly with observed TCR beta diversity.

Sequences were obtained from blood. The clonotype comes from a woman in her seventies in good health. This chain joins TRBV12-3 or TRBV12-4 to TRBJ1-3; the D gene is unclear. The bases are TGTGCCAGCAGTTCCCTAGGAAACACCATATATTTT. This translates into CASSSLGNTIYF.